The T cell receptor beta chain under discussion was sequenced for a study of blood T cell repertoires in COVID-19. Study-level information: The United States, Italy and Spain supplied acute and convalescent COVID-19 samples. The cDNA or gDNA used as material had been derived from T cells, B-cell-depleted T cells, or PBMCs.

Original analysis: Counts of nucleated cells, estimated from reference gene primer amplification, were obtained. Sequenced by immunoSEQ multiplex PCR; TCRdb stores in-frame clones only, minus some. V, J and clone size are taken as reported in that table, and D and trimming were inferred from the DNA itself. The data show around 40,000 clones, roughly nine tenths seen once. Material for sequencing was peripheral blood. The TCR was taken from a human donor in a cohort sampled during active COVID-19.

As DNA, the CDR3 is TGCGCCAGCAGTCAGGGCTCGTGGGGTCTTGCTGAAGCTTTCTTT. This gives the protein CASSQGSWGLAEAFF. V usage is TRBV5-1 and J usage is TRBJ1-1, with a possible D match to TRBD1 (5 bases). The CDR3 has 15 amino acids. Germline V lookup: CDR1 SGHRS, CDR2 YFSETQ. V lost 5 bases and J 6 bases, leaving 20 bases between the germline ends.